Below, 30 T cell receptor beta chains from the same sample are listed, as sequenced in a study of OX40 agonist ivuxolimab in advanced cancers. Generated by immunoSEQ multiplex PCR, the TCRdb table keeps only in-frame clones and is missing some. The table lists 65,000 to 85,000 clones, roughly 92% of them singletons, with roughly 0.65% in the top ten. The input for sequencing was CD4+ or CD8+ T cells sorted from blood, taken in a trial of the OX40 agonist ivuxolimab. The source of these receptors is an adult with an advanced solid tumor such as melanoma, head and neck, liver or kidney cancer.

CDR3 protein: CASSATGLGSGNTIYF. The CDR3 DNA is TGTGCCAGCAGCGCCACAGGGCTAGGGTCGGGAAACACCATATATTTT. The chain joins TRBV9 to TRBJ1-3, with a weak D call TRBD1 (6 bases). CDR1 and CDR2 from the germline V gene are SGDLS and YYNGEE. Trimming left V 3 bases short and J 4 bases short, with 17 bases between. The CDR3 has 16 residues.

The CDR3 loop is CASSIERGWGYTF. DNA for the CDR3: TGTGCCAGTAGTATAGAACGCGGGTGGGGCTACACCTTC. This chain links TRBV19 with TRBJ1-2; D gene uncertain. Germline V lookup: CDR1 LNHDA, CDR2 SQIVND (reference sequence). CDR3 size: 13 residues. Between the trimmed V and J ends, which lost 0 bases and 8 bases, there was a span of 10 bases.

This clone was seen once. The CDR3 DNA is TGTGCCAGCAGCCTCCGGGACAGGCCCTACGAGCAGTACTTC. Its translation: CASSLRDRPYEQYF. V and J are TRBV5-4 and TRBJ2-7; 8 bases align to TRBD1. The germline gives CDR1 SGHNT, CDR2 YYREEE (reference sequence). The CDR3 sequence is 14 residues long. The junction had 5 bases not matched to a gene; V was cut back by 4 bases and J by 2 bases. Using reference TRBV5-4 and TRBJ2-7 for the parts outside the CDR3, the full variable domain is ETGVTQSPTHLIKTRGQQVTLRCSSQSGHNTVSWYQQALGQGPQFIFQYYREEENGRGNFPPRFSGLQFPNYSSELNVNALELDDSALYLCASSLRDRPYEQYFGPGTRLTVT.

In DNA form, the CDR3 reads TGTGCCAGCAGCCCGACCGGGAACTCTGGGGCCAACGTCCTGACTTTC. The encoded protein is CASSPTGNSGANVLTF. The J gene is TRBJ2-6, the V gene TRBV7-8; tentatively, D is TRBD2 (5 bases). V was pared by 5 bases and J by 0 bases, with 11 bases between. Germline V lookup: CDR1 SGHVS, CDR2 FQNEAQ. The CDR3 extends over 16 amino acids.

The chain links TRBV6-1 to TRBJ2-7, with D uncertain. The CDR3 loop spans 16 amino acids. V dropped 3 bases and J dropped 0 bases, with 15 bases sitting between them. Germline V lookup: CDR1 MNHNS, CDR2 SASEGT. The CDR3 sequence: CASSEKWQANSYEQYF. CDR3 bases: TGTGCCAGCAGTGAGAAGTGGCAGGCGAACTCCTACGAGCAGTACTTC.

This chain connects TRBV19 to TRBJ2-7; D assignment may be TRBD1 or TRBD2 (6 bases each). This CDR3 spans 16 amino acids. Germline V gene sequence: CDR1 LNHDA, CDR2 SQIVND (reference sequence). V was clipped by 3 bases and J by 0 bases, with 15 bases between them. The DNA of the CDR3 is TGTGCCAGTAGTATCTCCACCGGGGGCAGCTCCTACGAGCAGTACTTC. Residues: CASSISTGGSSYEQYF.

The V gene is TRBV6-5, the J gene TRBJ1-5, with TRBD1 as a possible D gene (6 bases). Trimming took off 6 bases at V and 6 bases at J, with 9 bases between the two ends. The CDR3 extends over 12 amino acids. From germline, CDR1 is MNHEY and CDR2 SVGAGI. CDR3 bases: TGTGCCAGCAGAACAGGGAGTCAGCCCCAGCATTTT. Protein product: CASRTGSQPQHF.

The V gene is TRBV6-1, the J gene TRBJ2-3, with TRBD1 identical over 7 bases. The V gene end was trimmed by 4 bases and the J gene end by 15 bases; junction bases not matched to a gene: 10. This CDR3 region has 12 residues. In germline, CDR1 is MNHNS, CDR2 SASEGT. The CDR3 sequence is CASSALTGLEYF. CDR3 sequence (DNA): TGTGCCAGCAGTGCTCTGACAGGGCTAGAATATTTT.

The sample holds a few counts of this clone. The chain is built from TRBV5-4 and TRBJ2-5; a weak D match, TRBD2 (5 bases). The V end was cut by 3 bases, the J end by 1 base, with 16 bases between. Germline lookup yields CDR1 SGHNT and CDR2 YYREEE (reference sequence). The CDR3 extends over 16 amino acids. The CDR3 nucleotides read TGTGCCAGCAGCTGGCGACACTTTGCGGGCCAAGAGACCCAGTACTTC. It encodes CASSWRHFAGQETQYF.

The V call is TRBV7-3, the J call TRBJ2-3, with D perhaps being TRBD1 or TRBD2 (5 bases each). CDR1 and CDR2 from the germline V gene are SGHTA and FQGTGA. This CDR3 has 17 amino acids. Trimming took off 0 bases at V and 0 bases at J, with 13 bases between the two ends. Written as DNA, the CDR3 is TGTGCCAGCAGCTTAACTCGGGGCGGAGGTAGCACAGATACGCAGTATTTT. Protein sequence: CASSLTRGGGSTDTQYF. The full variable domain, in which reference TRBV7-3 and TRBJ2-3 provide the parts outside the CDR3, is GAGVSQTPSNKVTEKGKYVELRCDPISGHTALYWYRQSLGQGPEFLIYFQGTGAADDSGLPNDRFFAVRPEGSVSTLKIQRTERGDSAVYLCASSLTRGGGSTDTQYFGPGTRLTVL.

V gene TRBV27 combines with J gene TRBJ1-1; no firm D call. The V end was cut by 5 bases, the J end by 1 base, with 5 bases between. The CDR3 covers 12 residues. Germline loops: CDR1 MNHEY, CDR2 SMNVEV (reference sequence). CDR3 amino acids: CASSRKNTEAFF. CDR3 coding DNA: TGTGCCAGCAGTCGGAAGAACACTGAAGCTTTCTTT.

V and J are TRBV7-3 and TRBJ1-1; tentatively, D is TRBD1 (5 bases). The V and J ends lost 2 bases and 4 bases respectively, with 11 bases between them. Per the germline V gene, CDR1 is SGHTA and CDR2 is FQGTGA. The CDR3 has 14 amino acids. CDR3 DNA sequence: TGTGCCAGCAGCTTATTCCAGGGAAGCACTGAAGCTTTCTTT. Protein product: CASSLFQGSTEAFF.

The chain combines TRBV5-1 with TRBJ1-5; D unresolved. The CDR3 has 15 amino acids. V shed 6 bases and J shed 3 bases, with 16 bases lying between them. Germline assignment: CDR1 SGHRS and CDR2 YFSETQ. The CDR3 loop is CASTDTGVSNQPQHF. CDR3 bases: TGCGCCAGCACCGACACCGGGGTTTCCAATCAGCCCCAGCATTTT.

The CDR3 bases are TGTGCCAGCAGCAAGCGGGAGGGCTACGAGCAGTACTTC. It encodes CASSKREGYEQYF. The chain combines TRBV27 with TRBJ2-7, with 10 bases matching TRBD2. CDR1 is MNHEY, CDR2 SMNVEV, per germline (reference sequence). V lost 6 bases, J lost 3 bases, and 2 bases stayed unmatched. The length of the CDR3 is 13 residues.

The chain links TRBV21-1 to TRBJ1-5; whether TRBD1, the table's D call, matches the DNA was not checked. TRBV21-1 is marked as a pseudogene. The CDR3 spans 16 residues. CDR3 region: CASSKVWGTPNQPQHF. CDR3 nucleotide sequence: TGTGCCAGCAGCAAAGTGTGGGGCACACCCAATCAGCCCCAGCATTTT.

The genes are TRBV30 and TRBJ2-1; D not certain. Trimming removed 6 bases at V and 8 bases at J, with 17 bases between. The CDR3 loop spans 13 amino acids. Germline values: CDR1 GTSNPN, CDR2 SVGIG (reference sequence). The CDR3 reads CACTTGGSYEQFF. Here the CDR3 DNA reads TGTGCCTGCACAACCGGTGGAAGCTATGAGCAGTTCTTC.

The chain employs TRBV5-1 and TRBJ1-4; weak D call: TRBD1 (5 bases). This CDR3 region has 15 residues. The ends were cut back, 0 bases at V and 8 bases at J, with 14 bases in the middle. CDR1 and CDR2 from the germline V gene are SGHRS and YFSETQ. For the CDR3, the DNA is TGCGCCAGCAGCTTGGCGGGGCTTTTAGGCGAAAAACTGTTTTTT. This sequence encodes CASSLAGLLGEKLFF.

The chain carries TRBV4-1 and TRBJ2-1; TRBD2 agrees at 8 bases. The junction had 12 bases not matched to a gene; V was cut back by 0 bases and J by 5 bases. Germline CDR1 MGHRA, CDR2 YSYEKL. The CDR3 is 18 amino acids. The chain's CDR3 is CASSQDLTGTSGDNEQFF. DNA of the CDR3: TGCGCCAGCAGCCAAGATCTAACGGGGACTAGTGGAGACAATGAGCAGTTCTTC.

V usage is TRBV7-6 and J usage is TRBJ2-3; no clear D gene. This CDR3 region has 14 residues. Trimming removed 1 base from V and 2 bases from J, with 7 bases in between. The germline gives CDR1 SGHVS, CDR2 FNYEAQ. CDR3 amino acids: CASSLGYNTDTQYF. CDR3 nucleotides: TGTGCCAGCAGCTTAGGATATAACACAGATACGCAGTATTTT.

The chain is built from TRBV29-1 and TRBJ2-3; a weak D match, TRBD2 (6 bases). With 5 bases removed from V and 1 base from J, the gap between germline ends came to 16 bases. Germline values: CDR1 SQVTM, CDR2 ANQGSEA. The CDR3 has 15 amino acids. The CDR3 nucleotides are TGCAGCGTTCAGGGTAGCGGTGGTGGCACAGATACGCAGTATTTT. Its translation is CSVQGSGGGTDTQYF.

The chain uses TRBV10-3 and TRBJ2-2; D is possibly TRBD1 or TRBD2 (5 bases each). The CDR3 has 17 residues. The V gene lost 3 bases and the J gene lost 7 bases, with 21 bases spanning the gap. In germline, CDR1 is ENHRY, CDR2 SYGVKD. CDR3 sequence (DNA): TGTGCCATCAGTGAAAAACAAAGCGAGGGGTTCGGCGGGGAGCTGTTTTTT. Protein product: CAISEKQSEGFGGELFF.

This chain uses TRBV6-5 with TRBJ2-5, with 10 bases that match TRBD1. The last part of the DNA fits TRBJ2-7 better; the J call may be wrong. CDR3 length: 15 residues. Germline loops: CDR1 MNHEY, CDR2 SVGAGI. CDR3 residues: CASSPRTGGHYEQYF. In DNA form, the CDR3 reads TGTGCCAGCAGTCCCCGGACAGGGGGACACTACGAGCAGTACTTC.

Here the CDR3 reads CASSVFGGEDTQYF. CDR3 sequence (DNA): TGTGCCAGCAGCGTGTTCGGGGGGGAAGATACGCAGTATTTT. J is TRBJ2-3 and V is TRBV9; 8 nucleotides agree with TRBD2. Germline V gives CDR1 SGDLS, CDR2 YYNGEE. This CDR3 is built from 14 residues. V lost 2 bases to trimming and J lost 5 bases; unmatched junction nucleotides: 4. Supplemented by reference TRBV9 and TRBJ2-3, the full variable domain reads DSGVTQTPKHLITATGQRVTLRCSPRSGDLSVYWYQQSLDQGLQFLIQYYNGEERAKGNILERFSAQQFPDLHSELNLSSLELGDSALYFCASSVFGGEDTQYFGPGTRLTVL.

The gene calls are TRBV9 and TRBJ1-3; D is perhaps TRBD1 (5 bases). Between the trimmed V and J ends, which lost 0 bases and 0 bases, there was a span of 10 bases. CDR3 length: 16 residues. In germline, CDR1 is SGDLS, CDR2 YYNGEE. CDR3 residues: CASSVDLRGSGNTIYF. CDR3 coding DNA: TGTGCCAGCAGCGTAGACCTGAGGGGCTCTGGAAACACCATATATTTT.

DNA for the CDR3: TGCGCCAGCAGCTTGTCAACAGGCGTTAATTCACCCCTCCACTTT. Encoded protein: CASSLSTGVNSPLHF. The chain couples TRBV5-1 to TRBJ1-6; maybe TRBD1 (5 bases). V was clipped by 1 base and J by 6 bases, with 11 bases between them. The CDR3 loop spans 15 amino acids. Germline assignment: CDR1 SGHRS and CDR2 YFSETQ.

This chain links TRBV18 with TRBJ1-1; tentative D call: TRBD1 (5 bases). The germline gives CDR1 KGHSH, CDR2 LQKENI. The V gene lost 3 bases and the J gene lost 7 bases, with 15 bases spanning the gap. This CDR3 has 14 amino acids. The CDR3 DNA reads as TGTGCCAGCTCACCGGCAAGGGGCGCTGTTGAAGCTTTCTTT. It translates to CASSPARGAVEAFF.

The CDR3 protein is CASSLPGQQYF. In DNA, the CDR3 is TGTGCCAGTAGCCTCCCGGGACAGCAGTACTTC. V gene TRBV19 combines with J gene TRBJ2-4; 7 positions agree with TRBD1. Germline values: CDR1 LNHDA, CDR2 SQIVND (reference sequence). The CDR3 totals 11 residues. The V and J ends lost 6 bases and 13 bases, in that order; junction bases with no gene match: 6.

This chain connects TRBV5-4 to TRBJ2-3, with D unclear. The V end was cut by 1 base, the J end by 2 bases, with 5 bases between. The CDR3 is 13 residues long. Germline CDR1 and CDR2: SGHNT and YYREEE (reference sequence). CDR3 sequence (DNA): TGTGCCAGCAGCTTGCTCGACACAGATACGCAGTATTTT. As protein: CASSLLDTDTQYF.

J is TRBJ1-3 and V is TRBV19; D gene uncertain. CDR3 length: 12 residues. Trimming pared 5 bases from V and 3 bases from J, leaving 5 bases between. In germline, CDR1 is LNHDA, CDR2 SQIVND (reference sequence). The CDR3 sequence is CASSFNGNTIYF. CDR3 bases: TGTGCCAGTAGTTTTAATGGAAACACCATATATTTT.

The chain links TRBV6-1 to TRBJ2-1, with 10 bases aligning to TRBD2. The CDR3 runs 14 residues. The V gene's germline CDR1 is MNHNS and CDR2 SASEGT. The V and J ends lost 7 bases and 3 bases, in that order; junction bases with no gene match: 3. CDR3 nucleotides: TGTGCCAGCAAACGACTAGCGGGCTACAATGAGCAGTTCTTC. It is translated as CASKRLAGYNEQFF.